This T cell receptor (beta chain) was identified during a study of cytomegalovirus exposure and HLA in healthy donors. Study outcomes and limitations: The later analysis indicated that the majority of CMV-associated TCR beta chains appeared HLA-restricted.

V lost 1 base, J lost 0 bases, and 13 bases lay in between. The CDR3 is 16 amino acids. CDR1 SEHNR and CDR2 FQNEAQ come from the germline V gene (reference sequence). A multiplex PCR was run with 60 Vbeta primers and 13 Jbeta primers. TCRdb's table, derived via immunoSEQ multiplex PCR, lists solely in-frame clones and lacks some. The sample has fewer than 65,000 clones, over 75% seen once. Note on this clone: Antigen unknown.

The chain employs TRBV7-9 and TRBJ2-7, with a tentative D call TRBD1 (5 bases). The sequenced material came from PBMCs. The receptor was isolated from a man younger than 30 in good health and CMV-seronegative. The CDR3 spells CASSLGWGGSSYEQYF. Here the CDR3 DNA reads TGTGCCAGCAGCTTAGGATGGGGCGGAAGCTCCTACGAGCAGTACTTC.